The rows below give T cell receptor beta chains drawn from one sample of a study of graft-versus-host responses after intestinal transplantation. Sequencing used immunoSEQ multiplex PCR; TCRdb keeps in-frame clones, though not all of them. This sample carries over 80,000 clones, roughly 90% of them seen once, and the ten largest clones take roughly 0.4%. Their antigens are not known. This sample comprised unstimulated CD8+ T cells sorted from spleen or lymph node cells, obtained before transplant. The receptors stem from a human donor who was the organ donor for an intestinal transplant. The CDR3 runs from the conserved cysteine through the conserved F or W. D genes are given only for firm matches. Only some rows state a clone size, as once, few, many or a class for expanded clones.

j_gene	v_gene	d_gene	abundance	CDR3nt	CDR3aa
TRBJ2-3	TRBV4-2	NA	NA	TGTGCCAGCAGCCCAGGCGACAGGAGCACAGATACGCAGTATTTT	CASSPGDRSTDTQYF
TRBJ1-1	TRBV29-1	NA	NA	TGCAGCGTTGAAGGTATAAGGGAGGGGGGAAACACTGAAGCTTTCTTT	CSVEGIREGGNTEAFF
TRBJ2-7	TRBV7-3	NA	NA	TGTGCCAGCAGCTTAACGTCGGGGAACGAGCAGTACTTC	CASSLTSGNEQYF
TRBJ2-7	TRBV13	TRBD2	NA	TGTGCCAGCAGCCACGGGGGGGCCGGCTACGAGCAGTACTTC	CASSHGGAGYEQYF
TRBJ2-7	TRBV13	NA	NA	TGTGCCAGCAGCTTGGGGGCTCGGAACTACGAGCAGTACTTC	CASSLGARNYEQYF
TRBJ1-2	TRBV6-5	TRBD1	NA	TGTGCCAGCAGTTCGGGACAGGGCTACTATGGCTACACCTTC	CASSSGQGYYGYTF
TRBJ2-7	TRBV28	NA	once	TGTGCCAGCATTGATTTAGGGGATTACGAGCAGTACTTC	CASIDLGDYEQYF
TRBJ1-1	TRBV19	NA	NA	TGTGCCAGTAGTATATTCCGGGTCTCGAACACTGAAGCTTTCTTT	CASSIFRVSNTEAFF
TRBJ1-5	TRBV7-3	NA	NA	TGTGCCAGCAGCTTAGGGGGGGACACCAATCAGCCCCAGCATTTT	CASSLGGDTNQPQHF
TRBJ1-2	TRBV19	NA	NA	TGTGCCAGCACCGACAGCTACTATGGCTACACCTTC	CASTDSYYGYTF
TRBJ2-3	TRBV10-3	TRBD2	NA	TGTGCCACCGGGGGGGAAAGCACAGATACGCAGTATTTT	CATGGESTDTQYF
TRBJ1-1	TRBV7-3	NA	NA	TGTGCCAGCAGCACTAACAGGCTTATGAACACTGAAGCTTTCTTT	CASSTNRLMNTEAFF
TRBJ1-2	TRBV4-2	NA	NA	TGTGCCAGCAGCCAAGAAGGGGGTCACTATGGCTACACCTTC	CASSQEGGHYGYTF
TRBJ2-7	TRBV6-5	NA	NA	TGTGCCAGCGTGGGCACCGCCTACGAGCAGTACTTC	CASVGTAYEQYF
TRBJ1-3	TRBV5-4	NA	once	TGTGCCAGCAGTTTTACAGGGACTGGAAACACCATATATTTT	CASSFTGTGNTIYF
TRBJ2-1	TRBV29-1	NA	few	TGCAGCCTCCAGGGTAGTTACAATGAGCAGTTCTTC	CSLQGSYNEQFF
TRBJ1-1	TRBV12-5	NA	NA	TGTGCTAGTGGACAGGGAAATATCGCTGAAGCTTTCTTT	CASGQGNIAEAFF
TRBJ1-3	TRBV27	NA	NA	TGTGCCAGCAGTTCCCTCGGTGGGGAGGCTGGAAACACCATATATTTT	CASSSLGGEAGNTIYF
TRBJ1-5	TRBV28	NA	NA	TGTGCCAGCAGTGCTAGATTAACAGGGTCACTAAGCAATCAGCCCCAGCATTTT	CASSARLTGSLSNQPQHF
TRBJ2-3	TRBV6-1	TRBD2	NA	TGTGCCTGGGGAGGGCAGGCCTCAGGAGATACGCAGTATTTT	CAWGGQASGDTQYF
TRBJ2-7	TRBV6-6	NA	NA	TGTGCCAGCAGCGACTGGGCCAGGGCTTACGAGCAGTACTTC	CASSDWARAYEQYF
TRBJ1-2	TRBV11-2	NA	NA	TGTGCCAGCAGCTTACAGAAGAACTATGGCTACACCTTC	CASSLQKNYGYTF
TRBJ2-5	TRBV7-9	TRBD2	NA	TGTGCCAGCAGCTTCCCTTGGGGGGGTCAAGAGACCCAGTACTTC	CASSFPWGGQETQYF
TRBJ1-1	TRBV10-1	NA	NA	TGCGCCAGCAAAGCGAACACTGAAGCTTTCTTT	CASKANTEAFF